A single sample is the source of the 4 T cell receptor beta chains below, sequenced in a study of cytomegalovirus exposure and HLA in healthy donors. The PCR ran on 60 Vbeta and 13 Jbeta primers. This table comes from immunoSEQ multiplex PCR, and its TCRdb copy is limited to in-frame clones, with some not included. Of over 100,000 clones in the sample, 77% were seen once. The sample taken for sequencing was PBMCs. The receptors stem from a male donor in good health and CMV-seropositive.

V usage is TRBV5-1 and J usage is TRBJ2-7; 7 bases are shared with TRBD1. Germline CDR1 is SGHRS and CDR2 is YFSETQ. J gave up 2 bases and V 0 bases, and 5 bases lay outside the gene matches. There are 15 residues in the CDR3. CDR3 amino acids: CASSLETGTPYEQYF. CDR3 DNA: TGCGCCAGCAGCTTGGAGACAGGGACGCCCTACGAGCAGTACTTC.

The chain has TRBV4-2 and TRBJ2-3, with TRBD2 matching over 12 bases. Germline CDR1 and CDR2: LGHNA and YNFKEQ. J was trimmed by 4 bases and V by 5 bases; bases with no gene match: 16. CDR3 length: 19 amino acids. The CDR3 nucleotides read TGTGCCAGCAGCTACAGCGCCTCTAGCGGGGGGGCCTTGCCAGATACGCAGTATTTT. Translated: CASSYSASSGGALPDTQYF.

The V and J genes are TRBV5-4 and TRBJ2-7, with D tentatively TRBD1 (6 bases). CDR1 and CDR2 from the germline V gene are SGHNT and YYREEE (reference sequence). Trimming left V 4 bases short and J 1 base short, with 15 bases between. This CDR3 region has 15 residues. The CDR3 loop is CASSEQGAGSYEQYF. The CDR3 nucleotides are TGTGCCAGCAGCGAACAGGGTGCTGGATCCTACGAGCAGTACTTC.

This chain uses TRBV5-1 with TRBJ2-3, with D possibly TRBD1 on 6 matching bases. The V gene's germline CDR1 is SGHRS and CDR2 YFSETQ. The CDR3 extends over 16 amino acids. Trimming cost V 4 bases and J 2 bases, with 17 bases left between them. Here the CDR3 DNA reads TGCGCCAGCAGCCTACCAGGGGACCTTTCCACAGATACGCAGTATTTT. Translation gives CASSLPGDLSTDTQYF.